This T cell receptor (beta chain) comes out of a study of cytomegalovirus exposure and HLA in healthy donors. The overall study: Of several hundred genotyped donors, around 84% clustered with self-reported Caucasian donors. Findings and limits, study-wide: In vitro experiments confirmed that a few CMV-associated chains were specific for CMV antigens.

With respect to this clone: Its cognate antigen is unknown.

60 Vbeta and 13 Jbeta primers were used in PCR. Profiling relied on immunoSEQ multiplex PCR, and the TCRdb table lists in-frame clones only, not all of them. The sample contains about 150,000 clones, 70% to 80% of which appear only once. The sequenced sample consisted of PBMCs. This receptor was obtained from a human donor in good health.

The CDR3 loop reads CASSVATSGGETQYF. CDR3 nucleotide sequence: TGTGCCAGCAGCGTAGCGACTAGCGGGGGAGAGACCCAGTACTTC. The chain joins TRBV9 to TRBJ2-5; 12 bases align to TRBD2. CDR3 length: 15 amino acids. The germline gives CDR1 SGDLS, CDR2 YYNGEE. V lost 0 bases and J lost 4; bases outside the gene matches: 1. Looking up the rest from reference TRBV9 and TRBJ2-5 gives the full variable domain: DSGVTQTPKHLITATGQRVTLRCSPRSGDLSVYWYQQSLDQGLQFLIQYYNGEERAKGNILERFSAQQFPDLHSELNLSSLELGDSALYFCASSVATSGGETQYFGPGTRLLVL.